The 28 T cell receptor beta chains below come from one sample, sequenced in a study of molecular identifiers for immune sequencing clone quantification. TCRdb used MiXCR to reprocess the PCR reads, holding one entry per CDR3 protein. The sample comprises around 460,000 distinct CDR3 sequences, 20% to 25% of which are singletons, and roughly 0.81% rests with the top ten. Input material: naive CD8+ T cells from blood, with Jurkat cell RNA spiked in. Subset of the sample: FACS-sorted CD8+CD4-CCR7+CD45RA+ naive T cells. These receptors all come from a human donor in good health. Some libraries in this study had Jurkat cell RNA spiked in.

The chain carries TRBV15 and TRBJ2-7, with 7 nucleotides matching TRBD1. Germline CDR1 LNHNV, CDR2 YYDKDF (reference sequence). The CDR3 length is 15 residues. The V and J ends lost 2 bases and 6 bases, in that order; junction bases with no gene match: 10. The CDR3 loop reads CATSRPGTASREQYF. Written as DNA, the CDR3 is TGTGCCACCAGCAGACCAGGGACAGCTTCGCGCGAGCAGTACTTC.

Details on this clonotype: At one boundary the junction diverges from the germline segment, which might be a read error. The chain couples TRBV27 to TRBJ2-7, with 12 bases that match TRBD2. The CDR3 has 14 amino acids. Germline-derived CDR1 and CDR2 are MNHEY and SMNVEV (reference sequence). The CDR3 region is CASSETSGSYEQHF. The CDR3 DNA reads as TGTGCCAGCAGTGAGACTAGCGGGAGTTACGAGCAGCACTTC.

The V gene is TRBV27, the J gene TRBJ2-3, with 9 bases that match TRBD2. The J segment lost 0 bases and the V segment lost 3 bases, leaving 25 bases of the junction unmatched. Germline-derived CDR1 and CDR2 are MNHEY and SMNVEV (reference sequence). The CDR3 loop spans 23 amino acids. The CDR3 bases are TGTGCCAGCAGTTTTATAGGTCCGGCGGGAGGGACCAACACGCATACTAGCACAGATACGCAGTATTTT. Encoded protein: CASSFIGPAGGTNTHTSTDTQYF.

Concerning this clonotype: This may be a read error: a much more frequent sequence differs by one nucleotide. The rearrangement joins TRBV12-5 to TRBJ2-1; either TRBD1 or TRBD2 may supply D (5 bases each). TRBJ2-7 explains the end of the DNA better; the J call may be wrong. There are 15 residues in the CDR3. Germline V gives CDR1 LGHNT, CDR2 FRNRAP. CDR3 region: CVSGPPGTVAYEQYF. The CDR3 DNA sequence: TGTGTTAGTGGCCCCCCCGGGACGGTAGCCTACGAGCAGTACTTC.

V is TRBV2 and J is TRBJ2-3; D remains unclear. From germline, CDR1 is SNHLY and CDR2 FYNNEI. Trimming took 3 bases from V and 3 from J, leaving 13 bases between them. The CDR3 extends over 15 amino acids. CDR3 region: CASSEGVMGTDTQYF. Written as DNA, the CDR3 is TGTGCCAGCAGTGAGGGCGTTATGGGGACAGATACGCAGTATTTT.

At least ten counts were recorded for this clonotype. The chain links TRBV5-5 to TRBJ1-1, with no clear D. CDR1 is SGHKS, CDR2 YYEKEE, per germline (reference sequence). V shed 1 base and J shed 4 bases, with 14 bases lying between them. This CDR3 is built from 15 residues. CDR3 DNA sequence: TGTGCCAGCAGCTTGAACGGGGAGGTTGGCACTGAAGCTTTCTTT. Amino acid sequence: CASSLNGEVGTEAFF.

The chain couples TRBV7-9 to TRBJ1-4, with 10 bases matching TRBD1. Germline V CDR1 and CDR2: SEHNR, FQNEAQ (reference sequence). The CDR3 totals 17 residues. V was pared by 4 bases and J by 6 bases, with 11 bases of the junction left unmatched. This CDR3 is CASSSLTGGSADEKLFF. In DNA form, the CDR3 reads TGTGCCAGCAGCTCTTTGACAGGGGGCTCGGCGGATGAAAAACTGTTTTTT.

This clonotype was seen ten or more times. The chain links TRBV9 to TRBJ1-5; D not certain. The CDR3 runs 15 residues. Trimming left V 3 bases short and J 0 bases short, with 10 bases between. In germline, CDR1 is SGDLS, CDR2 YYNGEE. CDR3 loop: CASSGEGNSNQPQHF. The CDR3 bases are TGTGCCAGCAGCGGGGAAGGGAATAGCAATCAGCCCCAGCATTTT. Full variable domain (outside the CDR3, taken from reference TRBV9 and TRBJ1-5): DSGVTQTPKHLITATGQRVTLRCSPRSGDLSVYWYQQSLDQGLQFLIQYYNGEERAKGNILERFSAQQFPDLHSELNLSSLELGDSALYFCASSGEGNSNQPQHFGDGTRLSIL.

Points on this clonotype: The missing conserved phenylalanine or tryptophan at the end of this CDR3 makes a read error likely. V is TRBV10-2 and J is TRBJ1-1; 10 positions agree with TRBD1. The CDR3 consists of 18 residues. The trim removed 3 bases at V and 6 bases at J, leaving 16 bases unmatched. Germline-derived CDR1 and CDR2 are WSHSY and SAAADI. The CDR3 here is CASSEGQGVGILRAEAFP. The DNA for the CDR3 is TGCGCCAGCAGTGAAGGACAGGGGGTAGGCATACTGCGGGCTGAAGCTTTCCCT.

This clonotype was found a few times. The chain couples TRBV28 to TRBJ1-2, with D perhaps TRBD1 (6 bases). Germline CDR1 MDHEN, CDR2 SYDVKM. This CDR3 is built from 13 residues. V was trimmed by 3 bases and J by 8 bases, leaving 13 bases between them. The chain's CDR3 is CASSFRGAQGYTF. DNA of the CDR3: TGTGCCAGCAGTTTTCGGGGGGCCCAGGGCTACACCTTC.

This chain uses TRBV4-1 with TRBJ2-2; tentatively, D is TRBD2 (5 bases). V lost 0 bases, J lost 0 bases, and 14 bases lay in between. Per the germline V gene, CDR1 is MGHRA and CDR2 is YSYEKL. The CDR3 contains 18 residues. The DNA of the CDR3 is TGCGCCAGCAGCCAAGATGTGGGAGAATACGCGAACACCGGGGAGCTGTTTTTT. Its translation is CASSQDVGEYANTGELFF.

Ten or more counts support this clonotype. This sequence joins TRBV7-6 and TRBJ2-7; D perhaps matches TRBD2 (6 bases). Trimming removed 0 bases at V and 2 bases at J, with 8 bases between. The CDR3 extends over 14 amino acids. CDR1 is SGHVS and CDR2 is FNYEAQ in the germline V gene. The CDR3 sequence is CASSLAEGAYEQYF. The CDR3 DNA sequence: TGTGCCAGCAGCTTAGCGGAGGGAGCCTACGAGCAGTACTTC.

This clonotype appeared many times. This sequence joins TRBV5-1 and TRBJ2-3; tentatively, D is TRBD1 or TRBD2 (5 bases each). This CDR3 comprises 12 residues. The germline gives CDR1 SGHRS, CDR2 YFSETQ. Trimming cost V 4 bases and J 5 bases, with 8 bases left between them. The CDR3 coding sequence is TGCGCCAGCAGCGCAGGGAGAGATACGCAGTATTTT. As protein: CASSAGRDTQYF.

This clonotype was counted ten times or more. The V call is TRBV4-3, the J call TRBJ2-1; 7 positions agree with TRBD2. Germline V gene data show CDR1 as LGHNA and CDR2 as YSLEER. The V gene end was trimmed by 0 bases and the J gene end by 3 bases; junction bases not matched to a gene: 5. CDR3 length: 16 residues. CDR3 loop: CASSQDQGRGYNEQFF. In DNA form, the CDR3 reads TGCGCCAGCAGCCAAGATCAAGGGAGGGGCTACAATGAGCAGTTCTTC.

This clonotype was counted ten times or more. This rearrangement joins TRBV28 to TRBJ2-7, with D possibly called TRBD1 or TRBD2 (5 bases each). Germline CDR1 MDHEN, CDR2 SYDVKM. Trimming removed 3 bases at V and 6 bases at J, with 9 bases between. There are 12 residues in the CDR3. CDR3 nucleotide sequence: TGTGCCAGCAGTTTTGGGGGTGCCGAGCAGTACTTC. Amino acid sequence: CASSFGGAEQYF.

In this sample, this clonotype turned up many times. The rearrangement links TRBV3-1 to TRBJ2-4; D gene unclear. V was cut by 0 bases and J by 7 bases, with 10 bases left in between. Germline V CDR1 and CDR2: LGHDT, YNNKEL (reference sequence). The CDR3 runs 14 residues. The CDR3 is CASSQDVSWNIQYF. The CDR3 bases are TGTGCCAGCAGCCAAGATGTTTCGTGGAACATTCAGTACTTC.

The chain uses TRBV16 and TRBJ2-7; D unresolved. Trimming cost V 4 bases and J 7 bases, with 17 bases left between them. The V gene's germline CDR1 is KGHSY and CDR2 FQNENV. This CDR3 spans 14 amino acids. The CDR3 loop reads CASSPSLSSWEQYF. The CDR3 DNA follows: TGTGCCAGCAGCCCAAGTCTCTCCAGTTGGGAGCAGTACTTC.

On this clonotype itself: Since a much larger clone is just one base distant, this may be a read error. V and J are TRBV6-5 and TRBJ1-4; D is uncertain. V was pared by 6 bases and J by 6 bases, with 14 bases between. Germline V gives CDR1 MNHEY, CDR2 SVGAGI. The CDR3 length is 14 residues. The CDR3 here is CASRATWPDEKLFF. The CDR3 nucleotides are TGTGCCAGCAGGGCTACGTGGCCGGATGAAAAACTGTTTTTT.

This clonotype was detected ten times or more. The CDR3 DNA is TGTGCCAGCAGTCCTTTTGCCAAAAACATTCAGTACTTC. Its protein product is CASSPFAKNIQYF. The genes are TRBV6-5 and TRBJ2-4; D remains unclear. The V gene's germline CDR1 is MNHEY and CDR2 SVGAGI. The CDR3 runs 13 residues. Trimming shortened V by 5 bases and J by 1 base, and 6 bases separated the two germline ends.

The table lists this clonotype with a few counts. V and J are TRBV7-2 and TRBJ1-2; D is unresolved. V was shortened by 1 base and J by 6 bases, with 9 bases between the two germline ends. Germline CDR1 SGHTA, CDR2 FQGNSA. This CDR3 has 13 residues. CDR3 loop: CASSLGGVDGYTF. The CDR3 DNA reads TGTGCCAGCAGCTTAGGTGGGGTGGATGGCTACACCTTC.

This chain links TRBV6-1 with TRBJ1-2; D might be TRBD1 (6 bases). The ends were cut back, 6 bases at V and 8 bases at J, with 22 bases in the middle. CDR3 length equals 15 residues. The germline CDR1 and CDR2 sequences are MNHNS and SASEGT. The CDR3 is CASRNNYRVVDGYTF. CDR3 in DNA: TGTGCCAGCAGAAATAACTACAGGGTGGTCGACGGCTACACCTTC.

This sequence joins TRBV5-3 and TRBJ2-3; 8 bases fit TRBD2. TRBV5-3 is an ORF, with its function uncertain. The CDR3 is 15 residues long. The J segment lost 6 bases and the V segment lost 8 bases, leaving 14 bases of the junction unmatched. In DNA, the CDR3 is TGTGCCAGCAGCCGACAGCGGGAGATTTGGGATACGCAGTATTTT. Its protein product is CASSRQREIWDTQYF.

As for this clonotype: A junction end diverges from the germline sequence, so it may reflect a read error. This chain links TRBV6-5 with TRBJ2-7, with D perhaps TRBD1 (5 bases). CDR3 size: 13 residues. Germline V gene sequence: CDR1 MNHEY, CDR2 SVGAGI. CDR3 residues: CANSYIQANEQYF. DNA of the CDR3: TGTGCCAACAGTTACATACAGGCTAACGAGCAGTACTTC.

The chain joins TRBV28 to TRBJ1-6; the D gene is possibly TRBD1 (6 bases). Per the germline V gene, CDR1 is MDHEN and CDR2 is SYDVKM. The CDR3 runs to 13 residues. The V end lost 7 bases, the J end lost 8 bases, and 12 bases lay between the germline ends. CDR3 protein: CASTGTPHSPLHF. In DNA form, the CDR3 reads TGTGCCAGCACAGGGACACCACATTCACCCCTCCACTTT.

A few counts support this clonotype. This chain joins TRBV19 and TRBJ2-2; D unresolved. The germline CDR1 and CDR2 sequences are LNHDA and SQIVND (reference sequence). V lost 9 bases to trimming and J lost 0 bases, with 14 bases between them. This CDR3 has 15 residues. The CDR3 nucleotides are TGTGCCAGGAGAAAAGGGCAGGCGAACACCGGGGAGCTGTTTTTT. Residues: CARRKGQANTGELFF.

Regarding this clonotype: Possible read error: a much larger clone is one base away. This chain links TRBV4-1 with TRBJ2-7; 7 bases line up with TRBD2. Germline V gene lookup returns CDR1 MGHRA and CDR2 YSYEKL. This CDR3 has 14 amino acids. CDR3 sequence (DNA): TGCGCCAGCAGCCTTGGTCCGGGGAGGGACGAGCGGTACTTC. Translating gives CASSLGPGRDERYF.

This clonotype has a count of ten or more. Written as DNA, the CDR3 is TGTGCCAGCAGCGTAGCTGGACAGGGGGCCTACGAGCAGTACTTC. Residues: CASSVAGQGAYEQYF. The J gene is TRBJ2-7, the V gene TRBV9; 10 bases line up with TRBD1. The CDR3 is 15 residues long. The J segment lost 2 bases and the V segment lost 0 bases, leaving 2 bases of the junction unmatched. Germline assignment: CDR1 SGDLS and CDR2 YYNGEE.

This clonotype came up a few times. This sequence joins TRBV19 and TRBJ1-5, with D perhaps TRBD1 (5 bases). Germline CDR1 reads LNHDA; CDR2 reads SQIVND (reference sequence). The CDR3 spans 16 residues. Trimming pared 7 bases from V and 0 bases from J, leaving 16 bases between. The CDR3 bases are TGTGCCAGTATAGATGACAGCACCTATAGCAATCAGCCCCAGCATTTT. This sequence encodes CASIDDSTYSNQPQHF. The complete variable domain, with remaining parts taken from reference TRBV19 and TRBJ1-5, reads DGGITQSPKYLFRKEGQNVTLSCEQNLNHDAMYWYRQDPGQGLRLIYYSQIVNDFQKGDIAEGYSVSREKKESFPLTVTSAQKNPTAFYLCASIDDSTYSNQPQHFGDGTRLSIL.